Below are 8 T cell receptor beta chains sequenced from a single sample in a study of blood T cell repertoires in COVID-19. Sequencing was performed with immunoSEQ multiplex PCR; in TCRdb, only in-frame clones are kept and a portion is missing. The sample gives 55,000 to 75,000 clones, approximately 89% of which show up once; around 8% is in the top ten. The sample taken for sequencing was peripheral blood. The receptor set was obtained from a human donor in a cohort sampled during active COVID-19.

This sequence joins TRBV18 and TRBJ1-4; D may be TRBD1 (5 bases). V gave up 3 bases and J gave up 5 bases, with 16 bases separating them. Germline loops: CDR1 KGHSH, CDR2 LQKENI. The CDR3 loop spans 16 amino acids. The CDR3 DNA follows: TGTGCCAGCTCACCCACGCCAGGGCCATCAAATGAAAAACTGTTTTTT. It yields the protein CASSPTPGPSNEKLFF.

This clone was recorded once. J is TRBJ1-2 and V is TRBV28; D is perhaps TRBD1 (6 bases). This CDR3 has 13 amino acids. Trimming removed 3 bases from V and 4 bases from J, with 9 bases in between. Germline CDR1 is MDHEN and CDR2 is SYDVKM. The chain's CDR3 is CASSFGQLYGYTF. CDR3 nucleotides: TGTGCCAGCAGTTTTGGACAGCTCTATGGCTACACCTTC.

This rearrangement joins TRBV4-2 to TRBJ1-2; unclear D gene. This CDR3 has 16 amino acids. In germline, CDR1 is LGHNA, CDR2 YNFKEQ. V gave up 4 bases and J gave up 8 bases, with 23 bases separating them. CDR3 DNA: TGTGCCAGCAGCCGGCCGAGAACGGAGCTATCGGGGGGCTACACCTTC. It yields the protein CASSRPRTELSGGYTF.

The CDR3 DNA is TGTGCCAGCAGCCCTCTCGGGGGTGTCCCCAATCAGCCCCAGCATTTT. Encoded protein: CASSPLGGVPNQPQHF. The rearrangement joins TRBV5-5 to TRBJ1-5, with D possibly being TRBD1 (5 bases). The CDR3 spans 16 residues. V was clipped by 4 bases and J by 3 bases, with 17 bases between them. CDR1 and CDR2 from the germline V gene are SGHKS and YYEKEE (reference sequence).

This rearrangement joins TRBV27 to TRBJ2-7; 9 bases are shared with TRBD1. The germline V gene has CDR1 MNHEY and CDR2 SMNVEV (reference sequence). Trimming cost V 5 bases and J 5 bases; bases outside gene matches: 16. This CDR3 is built from 17 residues. The CDR3 DNA follows: TGTGCCAGCAGTACAGGGACAGGGCCACGAACTGTACACGAGCAGTACTTC. Amino acid sequence: CASSTGTGPRTVHEQYF.

The rearrangement links TRBV7-2 to TRBJ2-7; D is unclear. The CDR3 is 14 amino acids. With 5 bases removed from V and 1 base from J, the gap between germline ends came to 12 bases. CDR1 and CDR2 from the germline V gene are SGHTA and FQGNSA. Here the CDR3 DNA reads TGTGCCAGCAGCCCAAACTCCGAGTCCTACGAGCAGTACTTC. Translation gives CASSPNSESYEQYF.

This chain connects TRBV30 to TRBJ2-7, with D perhaps matching TRBD1 (6 bases). Germline V gives CDR1 GTSNPN, CDR2 SVGIG (reference sequence). V gave up 5 bases and J gave up 4 bases, with 27 bases separating them. The CDR3 is 17 amino acids. This chain's CDR3 is CAWQTGGGINLRYEQYF. CDR3 in DNA: TGTGCCTGGCAAACTGGGGGCGGAATAAACCTGAGATACGAGCAGTACTTC.

The genes are TRBV4-2 and TRBJ1-1; D unclear. This CDR3 is 11 amino acids long. V was trimmed by 2 bases and J by 11 bases, leaving 9 bases between them. From germline, CDR1 is LGHNA and CDR2 YNFKEQ. CDR3: CASSQRFYAFF. CDR3 bases: TGTGCCAGCAGCCAAAGATTCTACGCTTTCTTT.